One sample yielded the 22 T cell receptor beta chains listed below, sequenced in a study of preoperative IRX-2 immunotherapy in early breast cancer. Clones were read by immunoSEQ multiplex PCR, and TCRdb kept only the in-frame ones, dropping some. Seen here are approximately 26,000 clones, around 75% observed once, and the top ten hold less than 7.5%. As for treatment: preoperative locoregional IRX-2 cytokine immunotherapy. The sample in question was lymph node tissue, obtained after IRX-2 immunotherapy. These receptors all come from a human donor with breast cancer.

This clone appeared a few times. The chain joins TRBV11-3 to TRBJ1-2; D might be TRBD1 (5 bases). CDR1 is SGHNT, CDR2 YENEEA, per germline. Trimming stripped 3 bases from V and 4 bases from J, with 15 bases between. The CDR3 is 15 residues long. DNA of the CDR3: TGTGCCAGCAGCTTTTATCAGGGCGTTTTCTATGGCTACACCTTC. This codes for CASSFYQGVFYGYTF.

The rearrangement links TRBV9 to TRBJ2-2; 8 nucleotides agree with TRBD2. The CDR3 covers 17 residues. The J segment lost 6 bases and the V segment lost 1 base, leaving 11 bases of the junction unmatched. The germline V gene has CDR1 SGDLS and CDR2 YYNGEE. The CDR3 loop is CASSVLTGGPYSGELFF. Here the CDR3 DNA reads TGTGCCAGCAGCGTATTGACGGGAGGGCCTTACTCCGGGGAGCTGTTTTTT.

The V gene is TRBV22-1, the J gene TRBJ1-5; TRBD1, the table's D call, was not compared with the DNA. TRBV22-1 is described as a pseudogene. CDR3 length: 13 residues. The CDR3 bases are TGTGCCAGCAGAGACAGGGGGAACCAGCCCCAGCATTTT. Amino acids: CASRDRGNQPQHF.

In DNA, the CDR3 is TGTGCCAGCAGCCGCCCCGGAGGCGGGACCGGGGAGCTGTTTTTT. Protein sequence: CASSRPGGGTGELFF. The chain has TRBV7-7 and TRBJ2-2; D is perhaps TRBD2 (5 bases). This CDR3 is 15 amino acids long. Germline assignment: CDR1 SSHAT and CDR2 FNYEAQ (reference sequence). Trimming shortened V by 5 bases and J by 5 bases, and 15 bases separated the two germline ends.

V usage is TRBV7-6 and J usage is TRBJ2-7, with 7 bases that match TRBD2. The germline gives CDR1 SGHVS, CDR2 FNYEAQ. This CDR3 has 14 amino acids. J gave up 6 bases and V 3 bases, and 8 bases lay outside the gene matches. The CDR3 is CASSLFGGSAEQYF. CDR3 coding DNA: TGTGCCAGCAGCTTGTTTGGCGGGAGCGCCGAGCAGTACTTC.

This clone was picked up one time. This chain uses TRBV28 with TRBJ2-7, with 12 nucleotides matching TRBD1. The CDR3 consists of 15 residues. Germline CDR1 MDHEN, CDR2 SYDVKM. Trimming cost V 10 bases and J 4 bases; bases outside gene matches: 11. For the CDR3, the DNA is TGTGCCATGTCACGACCGGGACAGGGGGCTTACGAGCAGTACTTC. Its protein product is CAMSRPGQGAYEQYF.

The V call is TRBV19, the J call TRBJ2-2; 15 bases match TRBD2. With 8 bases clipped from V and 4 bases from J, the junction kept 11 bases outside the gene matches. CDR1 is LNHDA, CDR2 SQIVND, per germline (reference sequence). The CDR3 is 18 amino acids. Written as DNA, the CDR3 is TGTGCCAGTTCCACCGGGACTAGCGGGAGGAAGAGCACCGGGGAGCTGTTTTTT. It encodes CASSTGTSGRKSTGELFF.

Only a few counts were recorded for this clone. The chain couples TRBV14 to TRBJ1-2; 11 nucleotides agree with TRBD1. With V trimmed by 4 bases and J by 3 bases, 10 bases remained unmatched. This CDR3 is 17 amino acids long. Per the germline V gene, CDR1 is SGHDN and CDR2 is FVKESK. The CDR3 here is CASSPWDRGIPYYGYTF. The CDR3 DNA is TGTGCCAGCAGCCCCTGGGACAGGGGGATTCCTTACTATGGCTACACCTTC.

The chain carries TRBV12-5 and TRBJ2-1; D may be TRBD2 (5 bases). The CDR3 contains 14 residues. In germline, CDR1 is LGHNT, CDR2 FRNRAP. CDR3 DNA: TGTGCCAGCAACCGGGGTAGCTCCTACAATGAGCAGTTCTTC. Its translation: CASNRGSSYNEQFF.

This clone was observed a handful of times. The CDR3 reads CSVQDRTSSYEQYF. Here the CDR3 DNA reads TGCAGCGTTCAGGACAGAACCAGCTCCTACGAGCAGTACTTC. The chain recombines TRBV29-1 with TRBJ2-7, with a weak D call TRBD1 (6 bases). Deletions cut 5 bases from V and 0 bases from J, with 14 bases between. The CDR3 is 14 amino acids. Germline lookup yields CDR1 SQVTM and CDR2 ANQGSEA.

This chain's CDR3 is CASSFRTGNEKLFF. DNA of the CDR3: TGTGCCAGCAGCTTTAGGACAGGGAATGAAAAACTGTTTTTT. V gene TRBV11-3 combines with J gene TRBJ1-4, with 8 positions matching TRBD1. Germline V CDR1 and CDR2: SGHNT, YENEEA. The trim removed 3 bases at V and 5 bases at J, leaving 2 bases unmatched. The CDR3 has 14 amino acids.

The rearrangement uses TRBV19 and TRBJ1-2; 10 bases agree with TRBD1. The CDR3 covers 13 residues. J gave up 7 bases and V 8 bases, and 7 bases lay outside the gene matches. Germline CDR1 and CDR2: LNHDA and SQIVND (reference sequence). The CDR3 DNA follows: TGTGCCAGTTCGAGACAGGGGGCGGTTGGCTACACCTTC. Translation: CASSRQGAVGYTF. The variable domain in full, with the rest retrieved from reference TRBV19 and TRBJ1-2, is DGGITQSPKYLFRKEGQNVTLSCEQNLNHDAMYWYRQDPGQGLRLIYYSQIVNDFQKGDIAEGYSVSREKKESFPLTVTSAQKNPTAFYLCASSRQGAVGYTFGSGTRLTVV.

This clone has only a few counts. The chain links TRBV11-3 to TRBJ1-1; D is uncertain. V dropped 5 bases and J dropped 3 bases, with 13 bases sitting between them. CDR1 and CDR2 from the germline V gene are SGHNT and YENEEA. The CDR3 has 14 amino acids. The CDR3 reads CASSPRGTYTEAFF. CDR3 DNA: TGTGCCAGCAGCCCCCGGGGAACTTACACTGAAGCTTTCTTT.

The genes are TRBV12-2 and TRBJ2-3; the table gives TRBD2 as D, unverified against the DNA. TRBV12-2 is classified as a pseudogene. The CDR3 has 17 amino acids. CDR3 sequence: CAGGDQSVRLTSHTQYF. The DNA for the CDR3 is TGTGCCGGGGGGGATCAAAGCGTACGGCTAACATCGCATACGCAGTATTTT.

The CDR3 region has the DNA TGTGCCATCAGTGAGTCGGGACAGTCCTCAAATCAGCCCCAGCATTTT. Protein product: CAISESGQSSNQPQHF. The rearrangement joins TRBV10-3 to TRBJ1-5; 7 bases line up with TRBD1. Unmatched junction bases numbered 6, after V lost 0 bases and J lost 4 bases. The CDR3 consists of 16 residues. Per germline, CDR1 ENHRY and CDR2 SYGVKD.

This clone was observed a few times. This CDR3 is CARGGSGRRDEQFF. For the CDR3, the DNA is TGTGCCCGAGGGGGTAGCGGGAGGCGGGATGAGCAGTTCTTC. This rearrangement joins TRBV12-2 to TRBJ2-1; the table names TRBD2, a call not compared with the DNA. TRBV12-2 is a known pseudogene. This CDR3 comprises 14 residues.

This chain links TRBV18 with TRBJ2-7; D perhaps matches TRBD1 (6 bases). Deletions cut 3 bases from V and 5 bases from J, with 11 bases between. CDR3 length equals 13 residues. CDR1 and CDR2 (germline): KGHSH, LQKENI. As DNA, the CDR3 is TGTGCCAGCTCACCGAACCCAGGGGACGAGCAGTACTTC. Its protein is CASSPNPGDEQYF.

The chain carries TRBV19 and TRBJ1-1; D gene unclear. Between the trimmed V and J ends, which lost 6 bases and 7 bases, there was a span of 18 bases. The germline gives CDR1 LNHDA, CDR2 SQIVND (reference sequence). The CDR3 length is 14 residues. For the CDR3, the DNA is TGTGCCAGTAGCGACATTGGCGGTTTCGGTGAAGCTTTCTTT. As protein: CASSDIGGFGEAFF.

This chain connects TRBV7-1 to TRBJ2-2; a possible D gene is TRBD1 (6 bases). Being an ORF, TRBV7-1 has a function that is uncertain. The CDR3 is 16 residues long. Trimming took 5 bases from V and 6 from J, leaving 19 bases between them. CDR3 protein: CASSPQGIDNAGELFF. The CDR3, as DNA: TGTGCCAGCAGCCCGCAGGGGATTGATAATGCCGGGGAGCTGTTTTTT.

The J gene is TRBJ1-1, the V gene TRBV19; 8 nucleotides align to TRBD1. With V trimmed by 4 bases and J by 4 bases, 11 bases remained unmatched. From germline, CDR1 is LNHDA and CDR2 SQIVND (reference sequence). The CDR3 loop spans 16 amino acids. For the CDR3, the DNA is TGTGCCAGTAGTAAGCAGGGGGCGCTCGGAAGCACTGAAGCTTTCTTT. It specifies CASSKQGALGSTEAFF.

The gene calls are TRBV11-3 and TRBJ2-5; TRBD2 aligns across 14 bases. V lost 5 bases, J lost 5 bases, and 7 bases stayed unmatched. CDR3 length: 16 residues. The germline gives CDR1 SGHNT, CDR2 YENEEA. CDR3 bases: TGTGCCAGCAGCCCGCGACTAGCGGGAGGGGGGGAGACCCAGTACTTC. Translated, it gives CASSPRLAGGGETQYF.

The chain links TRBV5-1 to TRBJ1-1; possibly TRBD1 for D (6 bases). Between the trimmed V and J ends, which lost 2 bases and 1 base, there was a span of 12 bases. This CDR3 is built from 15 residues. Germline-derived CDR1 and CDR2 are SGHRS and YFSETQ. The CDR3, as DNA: TGCGCCAGCAGCTTAGGGGGGGCGCAGAACACTGAAGCTTTCTTT. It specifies CASSLGGAQNTEAFF.